One T cell receptor beta chain is described in this entry. Germline loops: CDR1 MNHEY, CDR2 SMNVEV (reference sequence). The CDR3 contains 17 residues. V was pared by 4 bases and J by 2 bases, with 10 bases of the junction left unmatched. An amount of RNA that ranged from roughly 0.45 to 1 ug was reverse transcribed with random hexamers. TCRdb re-called the immunoSEQ multiplex PCR reads with MiXCR, one entry per CDR3 protein. The repertoire holds 69,000 or so distinct CDR3 sequences, with 90% to 95% as singletons. These data belong to a study of CD8 T cells in Susac syndrome. The chain joins TRBV27 to TRBJ2-3; 9 bases are shared with TRBD2. The receptor's source is a human donor with multiple sclerosis. The source material was CD8+ T cells from PBMCs. CDR3 in DNA: TGTGCCAGCAGTTCCCCTTTTAGCGGGAGTTCCACAGATACGCAGTATTTT. Translated: CASSSPFSGSSTDTQYF.